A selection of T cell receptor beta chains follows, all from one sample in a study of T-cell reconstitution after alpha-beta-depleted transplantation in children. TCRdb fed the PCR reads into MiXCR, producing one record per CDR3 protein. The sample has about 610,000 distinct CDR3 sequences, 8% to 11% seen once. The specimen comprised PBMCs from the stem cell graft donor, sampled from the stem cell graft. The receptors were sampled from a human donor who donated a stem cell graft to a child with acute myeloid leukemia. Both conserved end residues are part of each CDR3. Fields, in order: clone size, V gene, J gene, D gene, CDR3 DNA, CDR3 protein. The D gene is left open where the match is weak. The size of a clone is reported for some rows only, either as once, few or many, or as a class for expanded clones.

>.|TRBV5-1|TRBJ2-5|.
TGCGCCAGCAGCTTGGCGGGACGCCCTAGCGAGACCCAGTACTTC
CASSLAGRPSETQYF
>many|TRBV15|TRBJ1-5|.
TGTGCCACCAGCAGAGGTGAGACAAGTAATCAGCCCCAGCATTTT
CATSRGETSNQPQHF
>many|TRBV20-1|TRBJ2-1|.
TGCAGTGCTAGAGATTCCGGCGGGAAGGGAGGAAATGAGCAGTTCTTC
CSARDSGGKGGNEQFF
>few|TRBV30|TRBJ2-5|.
TGTGCCTGGAAATGGGCGGGTGAGACCCAGTACTTC
CAWKWAGETQYF
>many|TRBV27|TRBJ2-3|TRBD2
TGTGCCAGCATGCGACTTCTCGGGACTAGCGGGAAAACAGATACGCAGTATTTT
CASMRLLGTSGKTDTQYF
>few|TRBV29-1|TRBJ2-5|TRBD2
TGCAGCGTGGCTGCGGGAGCCGGGAGGGAGACCCAGTACTTC
CSVAAGAGRETQYF
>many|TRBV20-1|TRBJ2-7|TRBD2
TGCAGTGCGGTGGATTCGGGACTAGCGGATTCCTACGAGCAGTACTTC
CSAVDSGLADSYEQYF
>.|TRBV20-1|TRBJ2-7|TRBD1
TGCAGTGCTAGCCTCCGACAGGGCGTTAAGGGTTTCGAGCAGTACTTC
CSASLRQGVKGFEQYF
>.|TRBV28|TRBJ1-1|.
TGTGCCAGCCTTAGGTTCAGGGGCCCCTACACTGAAGCTTTCTTT
CASLRFRGPYTEAFF
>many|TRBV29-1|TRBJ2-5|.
TGCAGCACCCACGGATGGGGGGAAGAGACCCAGTACTTC
CSTHGWGEETQYF
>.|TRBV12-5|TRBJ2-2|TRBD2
TGTGCTAGTGGTTACCTTCTAGCGGGGGCGAACACCGGGGAGCTGTTTTTT
CASGYLLAGANTGELFF
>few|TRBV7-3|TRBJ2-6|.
TGTGCCAGCAGCTTCAGGGGCTCTGGGGCCAACGTCCTGACTTTC
CASSFRGSGANVLTF
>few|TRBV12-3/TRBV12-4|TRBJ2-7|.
TGTGCCAGCAGTTTAACAGGGCGAAATCGGTACTTC
CASSLTGRNRYF
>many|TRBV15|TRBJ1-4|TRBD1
TGTGCCACCAGCGTACAGGGGGGTGAAAAACTGTTTTTT
CATSVQGGEKLFF
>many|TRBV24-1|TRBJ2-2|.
TGTGCCACCAGTGACCCCGGGCCCTCCAAATCGACCGGGGAGCTGTTTTTT
CATSDPGPSKSTGELFF
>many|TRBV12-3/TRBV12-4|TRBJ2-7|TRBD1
TGTGCCAGCAGCCATACCCCGGGACAGGGGTTTGTTGAGCAGTACTTC
CASSHTPGQGFVEQYF
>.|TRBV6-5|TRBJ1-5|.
TGTGCCAGCAGTTCCGACACTGATAGCAATCAGCCCCAGCATTTT
CASSSDTDSNQPQHF
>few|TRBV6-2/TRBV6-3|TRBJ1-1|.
TGTGCCAGCAGTCGCCATGGACAACTGCTGAACACTGAAGCTTTCTTT
CASSRHGQLLNTEAFF
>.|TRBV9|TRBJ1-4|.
TGTGCCAGCAGCGTCTCAGGGGTCGGCTTTGAAAAACTGTTTTTT
CASSVSGVGFEKLFF
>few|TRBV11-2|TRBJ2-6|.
TGTGCCAGCAGCGTTAGCAACTCTGGGGCCAACGTCCTGACTTTC
CASSVSNSGANVLTF
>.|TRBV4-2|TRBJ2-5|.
TGTGCCAGCAGCCAAGATACAGGAGGGAGTTCGGAGACCCAGTACTTC
CASSQDTGGSSETQYF
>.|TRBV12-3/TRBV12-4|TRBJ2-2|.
TGTGCCAGCAGAGCGGCGGGAACAAACACCGGGGAGCTGTTTTTT
CASRAAGTNTGELFF
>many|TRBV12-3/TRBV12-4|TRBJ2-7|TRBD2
TGTGCCAGCACCCTGGGACTAGCAATCGAGCAGTACTTC
CASTLGLAIEQYF
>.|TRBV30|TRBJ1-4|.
TGTGCCTGGATACCCGGGAGGGAAGGTGAAAAACTGTTTTTT
CAWIPGREGEKLFF
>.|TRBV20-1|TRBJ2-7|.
TGCTGTGCTAGAGGCCTAGTGAGCGGAGACGGCTACGAGCAGTACTTC
CCARGLVSGDGYEQYF
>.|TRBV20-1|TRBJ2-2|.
TGCAGTGCTAGACCTGGACGGGGCGCCGGGGAGCTGTTTTTT
CSARPGRGAGELFF
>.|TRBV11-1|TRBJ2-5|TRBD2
TGTGCCAGCAGCTTAAGGGGTTCCGGGACTAGCGGGATGCCTGGAAGTGGGACCCAGTACTTC
CASSLRGSGTSGMPGSGTQYF
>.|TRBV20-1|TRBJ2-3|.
TGCAGTGGACCGGGCGCAGATACGCAGTATTTT
CSGPGADTQYF
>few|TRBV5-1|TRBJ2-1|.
TGCGCCAGCAGCTTGTCTAGGGGATCCTACAATGAGCAGTTCTTC
CASSLSRGSYNEQFF
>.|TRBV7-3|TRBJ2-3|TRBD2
TGTGCCAGCAGCTTAGCCGGGACTAGCGGAGCCTTTAGCACAGATACGCAGTATTTT
CASSLAGTSGAFSTDTQYF
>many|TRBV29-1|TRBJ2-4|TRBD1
TGCAGCGTTGGGACAGGGGACATTCAGTACTTC
CSVGTGDIQYF
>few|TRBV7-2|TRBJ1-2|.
TGTGCCAGCAGCTTACGTGAAGAGGCCGGAGGACTTGGCTACACCTTC
CASSLREEAGGLGYTF
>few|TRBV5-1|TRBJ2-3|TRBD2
TGCGCCAGCAGCTGGGCCCTGACTAGCGGTGCCACAGATACGCAGTATTTT
CASSWALTSGATDTQYF
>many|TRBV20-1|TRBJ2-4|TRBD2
TGCAGTGCTAGCCTACCGGGACTAACCGCCAAAAACATTCAGTACTTC
CSASLPGLTAKNIQYF
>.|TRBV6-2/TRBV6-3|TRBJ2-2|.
TGTGCCAGCAACAGCTTCGCCGGGGAGCTGTTTTTT
CASNSFAGELFF
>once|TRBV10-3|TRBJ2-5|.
TGTGCCATCAGGGAGGCCATTCAAGAGACCCAGTACTTC
CAIREAIQETQYF
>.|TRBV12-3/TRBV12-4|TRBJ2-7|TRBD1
TGTGCCAGCAGGAGGGACAGGGACTACTACGAGCAGTACTTC
CASRRDRDYYEQYF
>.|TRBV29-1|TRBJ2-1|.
TGCAGCGTCTTGAAGGTGGACTGGAGCTCCTACAATGAGCAGTTCTTC
CSVLKVDWSSYNEQFF
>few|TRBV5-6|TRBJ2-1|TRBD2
TGTGCCAGCAGCTTTGCGGGAGTGGGTTACAATGAGCAGTTCTTC
CASSFAGVGYNEQFF
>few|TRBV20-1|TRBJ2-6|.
TGCAGTGCTAGGGACGGTTACTCTGGGGCCAACGTCCTGACTTTC
CSARDGYSGANVLTF
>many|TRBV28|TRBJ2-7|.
TGTGCCAGCAGAGGACCGACCTACGAGCAGTACTTC
CASRGPTYEQYF
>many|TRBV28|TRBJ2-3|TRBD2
TGTGCCAGCAGTTCCACCTCCGGGGTCGGCGGGAGCATAGATACGCAGTATTTT
CASSSTSGVGGSIDTQYF
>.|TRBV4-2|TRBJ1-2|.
TGTGCCAGCAGCCAAGACCCTAACTATGGCTACACCTTC
CASSQDPNYGYTF
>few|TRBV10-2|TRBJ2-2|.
TGCGCCAGCAGTGATTGGACACCGAACACCGGGGAGCTGTTTTTT
CASSDWTPNTGELFF
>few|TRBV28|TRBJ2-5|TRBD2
TGTGCCAGCAGAACCCCCGGGACTAGTGGGACCCAGTACTTC
CASRTPGTSGTQYF
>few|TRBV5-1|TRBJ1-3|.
TGCGCCAGCAGCTTCGCTACCGGGACTGCTGGAAACACCATATATTTT
CASSFATGTAGNTIYF
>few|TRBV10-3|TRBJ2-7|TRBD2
TGTGCCATCAGTGAAGGGACTAGCCTGTACGAGCAGTACTTC
CAISEGTSLYEQYF
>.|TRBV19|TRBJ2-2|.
TGTGCCTCCGAGGGGGGGACCGGGGAGCTGTTTTTT
CASEGGTGELFF
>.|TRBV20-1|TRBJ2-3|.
TGCAGCGCCTCGGTGAGGTCGACGGATACGCAGTATTTT
CSASVRSTDTQYF
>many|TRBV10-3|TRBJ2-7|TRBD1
TGTGCCAGCTCGACAGGGGACTCCTACGAGCAGTACTTC
CASSTGDSYEQYF
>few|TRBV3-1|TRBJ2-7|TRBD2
TGTGCCAGCAGCCCCGCCTACGGGAGGGTATACGAGCAGTACTTC
CASSPAYGRVYEQYF
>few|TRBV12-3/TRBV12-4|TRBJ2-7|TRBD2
TGTGCCAGCAGCGATCGGACTAGCGGGTTAGGGGGATACGAGCAGTACTTC
CASSDRTSGLGGYEQYF